This T cell receptor (beta chain) was captured by sequencing in a study of blood T cell repertoires in COVID-19. Assay used: immunoSEQ multiplex PCR; TCRdb lists only in-frame clones, some missing. The data show tens of thousands of clones, more than 70% seen once. Germline-derived CDR1 and CDR2 are SEHNR and FQNEAQ (reference sequence). There are 14 residues in the CDR3. V lost 3 bases, J lost 8 bases, and 13 bases lay in between. The sequenced sample consisted of peripheral blood. The sequence came from a human donor in a cohort sampled during active COVID-19. V gene TRBV7-9 combines with J gene TRBJ1-4, with a possible D match to TRBD1 (6 bases). The CDR3 nucleotides read TGTGCCAGCAGCTTGGCCGGGACAAACGAAAAACTGTTTTTT. The encoded protein is CASSLAGTNEKLFF.